The 6 T cell receptor beta chains presented below share a single source sample, sequenced in a study of blood T cell repertoires in COVID-19. Repertoires were generated with immunoSEQ multiplex PCR, while TCRdb's copy carries only in-frame clones and drops some. The sample has some 50,000 clones, around 84% seen once. Sequenced sample: peripheral blood. These receptors originate from a man aged 45-60 years with acute or convalescent COVID-19.

The chain combines TRBV10-2 with TRBJ1-1, with a tentative D call TRBD1 (5 bases). This CDR3 region has 15 residues. Trimming took off 0 bases at V and 0 bases at J, with 8 bases between the two ends. Germline V gene lookup returns CDR1 WSHSY and CDR2 SAAADI. This CDR3 reads CASSESTVLNTEAFF. The CDR3 DNA reads TGCGCCAGCAGTGAGTCGACAGTATTGAACACTGAAGCTTTCTTT.

The gene calls are TRBV24-1 and TRBJ1-5; D is possibly TRBD1 (5 bases). V was trimmed by 7 bases and J by 5 bases, leaving 14 bases between them. The CDR3 extends over 14 amino acids. The germline V gene encodes CDR1 KGHDR and CDR2 SFDVKD. CDR3 coding DNA: TGTGCCACCAGGTCGGGGGGGGAGGATCAGCCCCAGCATTTT. Protein product: CATRSGGEDQPQHF.

The chain combines TRBV20-1 with TRBJ2-7, with 13 nucleotides matching TRBD2. Trimming at V came to 3 bases and at J to 6 bases, leaving 8 bases not matched to a gene. The CDR3 spans 15 residues. Germline lookup yields CDR1 DFQATT and CDR2 SNEGSKA (reference sequence). In nucleotides, the CDR3 is TGCAGTGCTAGTCACGGACTAGCGGGAGTACTCGAGCAGTACTTC. Protein sequence: CSASHGLAGVLEQYF.

The chain couples TRBV30 to TRBJ1-4, with D possibly matching TRBD1 (5 bases). This CDR3 has 13 amino acids. From germline, CDR1 is GTSNPN and CDR2 SVGIG (reference sequence). Between the trimmed V and J ends, which lost 2 bases and 6 bases, there was a span of 10 bases. The CDR3, as DNA: TGTGCCTGGAGTACGGGGGTGGATGAAAAACTGTTTTTT. It codes for CAWSTGVDEKLFF.

Judged by abundance, this clone is medium-sized (0.01 to 0.1%). The chain is built from TRBV6-6 and TRBJ2-1; D might be TRBD2 (5 bases). The CDR3 runs to 14 residues. The V gene's germline CDR1 is MNHNY and CDR2 SVGAGI (reference sequence). Deletions cut 4 bases from V and 5 bases from J, with 12 bases between. For the CDR3, the DNA is TGTGCCAGCAGTTTCTCGGACTTAAACAATGAGCAGTTCTTC. This sequence encodes CASSFSDLNNEQFF.

V gene TRBV18 combines with J gene TRBJ2-7; 11 positions agree with TRBD2. Looked up from germline, CDR1 is KGHSH and CDR2 is LQKENI. V shed 3 bases and J 5 bases; nucleotides not matched to a gene: 9. This CDR3 has 16 residues. CDR3 loop: CASSPSTSGRNHEQYF. CDR3 nucleotides: TGTGCCAGCTCACCTTCCACTAGCGGGAGAAACCACGAGCAGTACTTC.